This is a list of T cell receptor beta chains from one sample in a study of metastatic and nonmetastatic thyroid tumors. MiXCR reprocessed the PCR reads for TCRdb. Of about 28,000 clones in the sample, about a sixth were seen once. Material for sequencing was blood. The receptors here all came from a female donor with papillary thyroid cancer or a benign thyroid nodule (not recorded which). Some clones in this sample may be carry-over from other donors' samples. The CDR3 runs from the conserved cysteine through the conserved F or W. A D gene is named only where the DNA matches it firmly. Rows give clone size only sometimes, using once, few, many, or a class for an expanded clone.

CASSQRHLNEKLFF | TGTGCCAGCAGCCAAAGACACCTTAATGAAAAACTGTTTTTT | . | TRBJ1-4 | many | TRBV3-1
CASSFWTSGEQFF | TGTGCCAGCAGTTTTTGGACTAGCGGTGAGCAGTTCTTC | TRBD2 | TRBJ2-1 | medium-sized | TRBV12-3/TRBV12-4
CASSPTSEGQFF | TGTGCCAGCAGCCCGACTAGCGAAGGGCAGTTCTTC | TRBD2 | TRBJ2-1 | many | TRBV7-9
CASTPSGSMNTEAFF | TGTGCCAGCACCCCGTCGGGCTCAATGAACACTGAAGCTTTCTTT | . | TRBJ1-1 | many | TRBV9
CASSLGGVNGYTF | TGTGCCAGCAGTTTGGGGGGGGTCAATGGCTACACCTTC | . | TRBJ1-2 | few | TRBV12-3/TRBV12-4
CASSQMWETQYF | TGTGCCAGCAGTCAAATGTGGGAGACCCAGTACTTC | . | TRBJ2-5 | medium-sized | TRBV6-1
CASSLLRVENTGELFF | TGCGCCAGCAGCTTGTTGCGGGTCGAGAACACCGGGGAGCTGTTTTTT | . | TRBJ2-2 | many | TRBV5-1
CASTDSGTSTDTQYF | TGTGCCAGCACAGATAGCGGGACTAGCACAGATACGCAGTATTTT | TRBD2 | TRBJ2-3 | many | TRBV7-9
CASKSDGKTEAFF | TGTGCTAGCAAAAGCGACGGAAAAACTGAAGCTTTCTTT | . | TRBJ1-1 | . | TRBV12-3/TRBV12-4
CASSGRQGAEQYF | TGTGCCAGCAGCGGAAGACAGGGCGCCGAGCAGTACTTC | TRBD1 | TRBJ2-7 | medium-sized | TRBV12-3/TRBV12-4
CASSLSLAGHNEQFF | TGTGCCAGCAGTTTAAGTCTAGCGGGACACAATGAGCAGTTCTTC | TRBD2 | TRBJ2-1 | . | TRBV12-3/TRBV12-4
CASSRGQGLAGSYEQYF | TGCGCCAGCAGCCGGGGTCAGGGACTAGCGGGCTCCTACGAGCAGTACTTC | TRBD2 | TRBJ2-7 | few | TRBV4-1
CASRAGTGVYEQYF | TGTGCCAGCAGGGCCGGGACAGGGGTCTACGAGCAGTACTTC | TRBD1 | TRBJ2-7 | many | TRBV28
CASSERSGGANVLTF | TGTGCCAGCAGTGAAAGGTCCGGCGGGGCCAACGTCCTGACTTTC | . | TRBJ2-6 | . | TRBV6-4
CSARALAGDKGEQYF | TGCAGTGCTAGAGCCTTAGCAGGGGATAAGGGCGAGCAGTACTTC | . | TRBJ2-7 | . | TRBV20-1
CASSFIGGPETQYF | TGTGCCAGCAGCTTCATCGGGGGCCCCGAGACCCAGTACTTC | . | TRBJ2-5 | many | TRBV11-1
CASSPVGDVVYNEQFF | TGTGCCAGCAGCCCCGTGGGCGACGTGGTCTACAATGAGCAGTTCTTC | . | TRBJ2-1 | medium-sized | TRBV28
CATYDGSGQYF | TGTGCCACCTATGATGGGTCAGGGCAGTACTTC | . | TRBJ2-7 | few | TRBV6-1
CASSVEGRRNTEAFF | TGTGCCAGCAGCGTAGAAGGACGGAGGAACACTGAAGCTTTCTTT | . | TRBJ1-1 | many | TRBV9
CASTLGQLATNEKLFF | TGTGCCAGCACCTTGGGCCAGCTTGCAACTAATGAAAAACTGTTTTTT | . | TRBJ1-4 | . | TRBV12-3/TRBV12-4
CASTGKDRLNSPLHF | TGTGCCAGTACCGGCAAAGACAGACTTAATTCACCCCTCCACTTT | . | TRBJ1-6 | medium-sized | TRBV6-1
CASSLEGGSTGELFF | TGCGCCAGCAGCTTAGAAGGGGGCTCGACCGGGGAGCTGTTTTTT | TRBD1 | TRBJ2-2 | many | TRBV5-1
CASSPAGKGDYEQYF | TGTGCCAGTAGTCCCGCCGGGAAAGGGGACTACGAGCAGTACTTC | . | TRBJ2-7 | . | TRBV19
CATGQYEQYF | TGTGCCACCGGGCAGTACGAGCAGTACTTC | . | TRBJ2-7 | many | TRBV28
CASYPRLSSYNEQFF | TGTGCCAGTTACCCCAGGTTAAGCTCCTATAATGAGCAGTTCTTC | . | TRBJ2-1 | few | TRBV27
CASSPVRLAGGNEQFF | TGTGCCAGCAGCCCCGTCAGGCTAGCGGGTGGGAATGAGCAGTTCTTC | TRBD2 | TRBJ2-1 | many | TRBV11-2
CASYGTANTEAFF | TGCGCCAGCTACGGGACGGCGAACACTGAAGCTTTCTTT | . | TRBJ1-1 | many | TRBV5-1
CASSPRGSRGTGELFF | TGTGCCAGCAGTCCTCGGGGCTCCCGTGGGACCGGGGAGCTGTTTTTT | . | TRBJ2-2 | . | TRBV6-1
CASSLSGVRTGELFF | TGTGCCAGCAGTTTGAGCGGGGTGAGGACCGGGGAGCTGTTTTTT | TRBD2 | TRBJ2-2 | many | TRBV12-3/TRBV12-4
CASSHTTGGTEAFF | TGTGCCAGCAGTCACACGACAGGTGGGACTGAAGCTTTCTTT | . | TRBJ1-1 | medium-sized | TRBV27
CAIRLDRGGYEQYF | TGTGCCATCCGTCTAGACAGGGGAGGGTACGAGCAGTACTTC | . | TRBJ2-7 | . | TRBV10-3
CASSMDRWTYEQYF | TGTGCCAGTAGCATGGACAGGTGGACCTACGAGCAGTACTTC | TRBD1 | TRBJ2-7 | many | TRBV19
CASSIPTASGTDTQYF | TGCGCCAGCAGCATCCCGACGGCAAGTGGCACAGATACGCAGTATTTT | . | TRBJ2-3 | many | TRBV5-1
CASSQFSGPIGETQYF | TGTGCCAGCAGCCAATTCTCGGGCCCCATTGGAGAGACCCAGTACTTC | . | TRBJ2-5 | few | TRBV4-2
CASSPDRENTEAFF | TGTGCCAGCAGTCCGGACAGGGAAAACACTGAAGCTTTCTTT | TRBD1 | TRBJ1-1 | many | TRBV7-9
CASSTHTSGNNEQFF | TGTGCCAGCAGCACCCATACTAGCGGGAATAATGAGCAGTTCTTC | TRBD2 | TRBJ2-1 | many | TRBV9
CASSKGQGSFYEQYF | TGTGCCAGCAGCAAGGGACAGGGATCTTTCTACGAGCAGTACTTC | TRBD1 | TRBJ2-7 | . | TRBV9
CASSPTGDGYGYTF | TGCGCCAGCAGCCCGACAGGGGATGGCTATGGCTACACCTTC | TRBD1 | TRBJ1-2 | many | TRBV5-1
CASSKWDRVFYEQYF | TGTGCCAGCAGTAAGTGGGACAGGGTTTTCTACGAGCAGTACTTC | TRBD1 | TRBJ2-7 | . | TRBV6-1
CASSLAAVASYGYTF | TGTGCCAGCAGTTTAGCGGCAGTAGCTAGCTATGGCTACACCTTC | . | TRBJ1-2 | medium-sized | TRBV28
CATSDREIDTQYF | TGTGCCACCTCGGACAGGGAAATAGATACGCAGTATTTT | TRBD1 | TRBJ2-3 | many | TRBV10-3
CSASVGGAVYEQYF | TGCAGTGCTAGTGTGGGGGGAGCTGTATACGAGCAGTACTTC | . | TRBJ2-7 | many | TRBV20-1
CSASPVGGWYTEAFF | TGCAGTGCTAGCCCGGTAGGGGGCTGGTACACTGAAGCTTTCTTT | TRBD1 | TRBJ1-1 | . | TRBV20-1
CASSSLNEQYF | TGTGCCAGCAGTTCTCTGAACGAGCAGTACTTC | . | TRBJ2-7 | medium-sized | TRBV6-1
CASSAAVGQGNQPQHF | TGTGCCAGCAGCGCTGCTGTGGGGCAGGGTAATCAGCCCCAGCATTTT | . | TRBJ1-5 | few | TRBV6-1
CASSKGQAPSGYGYTF | TGTGCCAGCAGTAAAGGACAGGCCCCCTCTGGGTATGGCTACACCTTC | TRBD1 | TRBJ1-2 | many | TRBV2
CASSPLRLAGGHEQFF | TGTGCCAGCAGTCCCCTGAGATTAGCGGGGGGGCATGAGCAGTTCTTC | TRBD2 | TRBJ2-1 | medium-sized | TRBV28
CASTTPGQGARRGTNYGYTF | TGTGCCAGCACCACCCCGGGACAGGGGGCGCGTCGGGGGACTAACTATGGCTACACCTTC | TRBD1 | TRBJ1-2 | once | TRBV6-1
CASSLGTIETQYF | TGTGCCAGCAGTTTGGGGACTATCGAGACCCAGTACTTC | TRBD2 | TRBJ2-5 | . | TRBV12-3/TRBV12-4
CASTPGRRSGYTF | TGTGCCAGCACCCCCGGGCGACGTAGTGGCTACACCTTC | . | TRBJ1-2 | few | TRBV28
CASSLKIRDRGHYEQYF | TGTGCCAGCAGTTTAAAGATCCGGGACAGGGGACACTACGAGCAGTACTTC | TRBD1 | TRBJ2-7 | medium-sized | TRBV27
CSHREGSYEQYF | TGCAGCCACAGGGAGGGGTCCTACGAGCAGTACTTC | . | TRBJ2-7 | . | TRBV20-1
CSARKPAERPDTQYF | TGCAGTGCTAGGAAGCCAGCGGAAAGACCAGATACGCAGTATTTT | . | TRBJ2-3 | many | TRBV20-1
CAISESNFQGKPQHF | TGTGCCATCAGTGAGTCCAATTTTCAGGGTAAGCCCCAGCATTTT | . | TRBJ1-5 | many | TRBV10-3
CAWGGQKNQPQHF | TGTGCCTGGGGGGGACAGAAAAATCAGCCCCAGCATTTT | TRBD1 | TRBJ1-5 | many | TRBV30
CASSANPGGASYEQYF | TGTGCCAGCAGTGCGAACCCGGGGGGGGCTTCCTACGAGCAGTACTTC | TRBD2 | TRBJ2-7 | many | TRBV6-1
CASSTTGLAGANIQYF | TGTGCCAGCAGTACTACGGGACTAGCGGGGGCAAACATTCAGTACTTC | TRBD2 | TRBJ2-4 | few | TRBV12-3/TRBV12-4